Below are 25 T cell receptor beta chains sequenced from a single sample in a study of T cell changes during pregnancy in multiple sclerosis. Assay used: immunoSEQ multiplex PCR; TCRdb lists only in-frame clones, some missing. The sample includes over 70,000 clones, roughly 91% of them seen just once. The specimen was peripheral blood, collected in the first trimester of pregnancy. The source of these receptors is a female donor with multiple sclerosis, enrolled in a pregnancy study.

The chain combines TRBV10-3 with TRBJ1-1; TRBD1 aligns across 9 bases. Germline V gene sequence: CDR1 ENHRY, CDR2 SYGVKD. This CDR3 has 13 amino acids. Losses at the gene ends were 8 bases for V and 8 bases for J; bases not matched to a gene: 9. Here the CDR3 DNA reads TGTGCCATCCAGCCGGGACAGGGTTCGGAAGCTTTCTTT. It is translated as CAIQPGQGSEAFF.

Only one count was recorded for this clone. The CDR3 coding sequence is TGTGCCAGCAGTTATGCGTCAGGGGCCTATGGCTACACCTTC. Translated, it gives CASSYASGAYGYTF. The chain is built from TRBV6-5 and TRBJ1-2; D may be TRBD1 (6 bases). Trimming removed 3 bases at V and 4 bases at J, with 12 bases between. CDR3 length equals 14 residues. The germline V gene has CDR1 MNHEY and CDR2 SVGAGI.

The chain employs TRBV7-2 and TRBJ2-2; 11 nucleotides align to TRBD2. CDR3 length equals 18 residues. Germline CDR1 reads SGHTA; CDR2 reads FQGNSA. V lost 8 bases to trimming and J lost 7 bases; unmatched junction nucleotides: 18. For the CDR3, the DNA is TGTGCCAGCCCTAACCCGACTAGCGGGGACCTCGGAGTCGGGGAGCTGTTTTTT. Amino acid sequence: CASPNPTSGDLGVGELFF.

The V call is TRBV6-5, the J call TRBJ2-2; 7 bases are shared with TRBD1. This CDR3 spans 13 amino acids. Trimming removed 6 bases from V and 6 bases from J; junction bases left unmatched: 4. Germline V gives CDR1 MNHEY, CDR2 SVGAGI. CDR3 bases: TGTGCCAGCAGCCCGACAGGGCCCGGGGAGCTGTTTTTT. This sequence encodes CASSPTGPGELFF.

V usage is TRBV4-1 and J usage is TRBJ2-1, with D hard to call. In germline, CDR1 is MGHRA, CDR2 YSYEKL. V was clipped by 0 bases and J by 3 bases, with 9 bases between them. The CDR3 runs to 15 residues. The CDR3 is CASSQDALYYNEQFF. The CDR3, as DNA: TGCGCCAGCAGCCAAGACGCACTGTACTACAATGAGCAGTTCTTC.

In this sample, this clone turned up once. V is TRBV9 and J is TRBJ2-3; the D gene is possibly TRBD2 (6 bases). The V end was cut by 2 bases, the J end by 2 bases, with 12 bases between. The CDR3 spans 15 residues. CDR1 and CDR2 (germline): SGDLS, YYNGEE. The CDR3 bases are TGTGCCAGCAGCGTCGGGGGAGCTGACACAGATACGCAGTATTTT. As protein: CASSVGGADTDTQYF.

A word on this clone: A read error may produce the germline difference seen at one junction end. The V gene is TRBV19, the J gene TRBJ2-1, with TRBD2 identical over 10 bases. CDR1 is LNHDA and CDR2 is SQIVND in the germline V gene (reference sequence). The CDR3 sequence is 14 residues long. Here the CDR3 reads CASRIAGGRGEQFF. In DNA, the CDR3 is TGTGCCAGTAGAATAGCGGGGGGCCGGGGGGAGCAGTTCTTC.

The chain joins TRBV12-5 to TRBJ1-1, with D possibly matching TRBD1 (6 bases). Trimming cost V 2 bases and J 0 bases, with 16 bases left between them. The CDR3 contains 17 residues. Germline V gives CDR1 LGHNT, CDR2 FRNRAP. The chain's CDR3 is CASGLITNREMNTEAFF. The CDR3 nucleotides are TGTGCTAGTGGTTTGATCACTAACAGGGAAATGAACACTGAAGCTTTCTTT. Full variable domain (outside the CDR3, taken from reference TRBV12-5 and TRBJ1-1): DARVTQTPRHKVTEMGQEVTMRCQPILGHNTVFWYRQTMMQGLELLAYFRNRAPLDDSGMPKDRFSAEMPDATLATLKIQPSEPRDSAVYFCASGLITNREMNTEAFFGQGTRLTVV.

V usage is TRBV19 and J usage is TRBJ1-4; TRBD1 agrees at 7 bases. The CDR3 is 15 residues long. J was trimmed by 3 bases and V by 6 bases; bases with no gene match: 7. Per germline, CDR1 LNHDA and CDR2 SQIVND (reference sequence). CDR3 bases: TGTGCCAGTAGAAATCAGGGGGGAGCTAATGAAAAACTGTTTTTT. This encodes CASRNQGGANEKLFF.

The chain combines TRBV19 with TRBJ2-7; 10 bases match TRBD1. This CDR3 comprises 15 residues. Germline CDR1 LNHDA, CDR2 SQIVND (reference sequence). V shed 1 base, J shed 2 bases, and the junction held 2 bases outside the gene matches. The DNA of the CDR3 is TGTGCCAGTAGTATAGCCGGGACAGGGGCCTACGAGCAGTACTTC. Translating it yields CASSIAGTGAYEQYF.

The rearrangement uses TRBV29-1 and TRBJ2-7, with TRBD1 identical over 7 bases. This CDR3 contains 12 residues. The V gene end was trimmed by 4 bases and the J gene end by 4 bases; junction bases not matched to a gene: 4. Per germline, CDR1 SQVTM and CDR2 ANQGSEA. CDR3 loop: CSVVQGLYEQYF. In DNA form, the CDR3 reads TGCAGCGTTGTACAGGGGTTGTACGAGCAGTACTTC.

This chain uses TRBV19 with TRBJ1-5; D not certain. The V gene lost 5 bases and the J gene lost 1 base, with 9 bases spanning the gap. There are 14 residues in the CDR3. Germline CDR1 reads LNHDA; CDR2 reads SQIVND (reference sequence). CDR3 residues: CASSGGGSNQPQHF. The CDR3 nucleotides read TGTGCCAGTAGTGGCGGCGGGAGCAATCAGCCCCAGCATTTT.

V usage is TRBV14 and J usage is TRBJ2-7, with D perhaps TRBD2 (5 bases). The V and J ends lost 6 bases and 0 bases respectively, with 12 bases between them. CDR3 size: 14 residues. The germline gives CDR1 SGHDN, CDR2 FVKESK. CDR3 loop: CASSPRDISYEQYF. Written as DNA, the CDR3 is TGTGCCAGCAGTCCCCGGGATATCTCCTACGAGCAGTACTTC.

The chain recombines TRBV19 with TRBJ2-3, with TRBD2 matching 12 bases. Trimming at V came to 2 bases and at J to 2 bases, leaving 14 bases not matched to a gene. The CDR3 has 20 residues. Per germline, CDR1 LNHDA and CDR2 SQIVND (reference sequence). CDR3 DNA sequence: TGTGCCAGTAGTATACCCCCCCTTGAAAGACTAGCGGGAGACACAGATACGCAGTATTTT. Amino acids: CASSIPPLERLAGDTDTQYF.

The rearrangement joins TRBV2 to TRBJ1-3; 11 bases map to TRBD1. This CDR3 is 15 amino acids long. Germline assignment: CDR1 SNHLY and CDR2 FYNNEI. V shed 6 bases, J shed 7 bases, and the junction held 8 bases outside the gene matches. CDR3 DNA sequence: TGTGCCAGCAGCGGACAGGGGGCGAAGGGCAACACCATATATTTT. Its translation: CASSGQGAKGNTIYF. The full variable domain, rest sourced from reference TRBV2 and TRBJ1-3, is EPEVTQTPSHQVTQMGQEVILRCVPISNHLYFYWYRQILGQKVEFLVSFYNNEISEKSEIFDDQFSVERPDGSNFTLKIRSTKLEDSAMYFCASSGQGAKGNTIYFGEGSWLTVV.

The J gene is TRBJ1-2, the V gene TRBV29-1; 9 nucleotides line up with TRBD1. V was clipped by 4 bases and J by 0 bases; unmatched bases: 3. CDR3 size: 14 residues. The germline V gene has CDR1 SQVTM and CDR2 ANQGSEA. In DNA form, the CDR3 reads TGCAGCGTTGGGGACAGGGTTCCTAACTATGGCTACACCTTC. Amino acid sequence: CSVGDRVPNYGYTF.

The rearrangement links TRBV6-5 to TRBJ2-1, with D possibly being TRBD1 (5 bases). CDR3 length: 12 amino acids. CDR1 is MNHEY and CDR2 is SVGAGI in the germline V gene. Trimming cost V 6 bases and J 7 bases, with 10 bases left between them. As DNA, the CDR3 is TGTGCCAGCAGCCCAGCAGGGAATGAGCAGTTCTTC. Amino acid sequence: CASSPAGNEQFF.

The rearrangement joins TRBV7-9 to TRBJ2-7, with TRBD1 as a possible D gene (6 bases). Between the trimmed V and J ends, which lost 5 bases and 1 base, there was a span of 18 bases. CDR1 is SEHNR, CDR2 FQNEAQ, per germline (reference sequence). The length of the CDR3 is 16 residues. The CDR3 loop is CASSEFPADRSYEQYF. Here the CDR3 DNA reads TGTGCCAGCAGCGAATTTCCGGCAGACAGGTCCTACGAGCAGTACTTC.

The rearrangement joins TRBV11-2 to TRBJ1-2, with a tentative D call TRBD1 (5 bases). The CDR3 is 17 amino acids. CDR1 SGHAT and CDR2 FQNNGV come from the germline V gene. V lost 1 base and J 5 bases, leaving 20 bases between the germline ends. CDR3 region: CASSLVPLDSSPYGYTF. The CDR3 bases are TGTGCCAGCAGCTTAGTGCCGCTTGACAGCTCCCCATATGGCTACACCTTC.

Here the CDR3 DNA reads TGTGCTCTTGGGACAGGGGCAACCGGGGAGCTGTTTTTT. Translating it yields CALGTGATGELFF. The chain employs TRBV28 and TRBJ2-2, with 10 bases fitting TRBD1. The germline V gene has CDR1 MDHEN and CDR2 SYDVKM. This CDR3 has 13 amino acids.

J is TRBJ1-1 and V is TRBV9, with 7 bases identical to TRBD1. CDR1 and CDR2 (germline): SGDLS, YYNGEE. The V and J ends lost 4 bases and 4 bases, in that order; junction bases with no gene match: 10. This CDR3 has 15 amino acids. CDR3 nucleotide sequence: TGTGCCAGCAGCCCCGGTTTGCGGGACAGCACTGAAGCTTTCTTT. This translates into CASSPGLRDSTEAFF.

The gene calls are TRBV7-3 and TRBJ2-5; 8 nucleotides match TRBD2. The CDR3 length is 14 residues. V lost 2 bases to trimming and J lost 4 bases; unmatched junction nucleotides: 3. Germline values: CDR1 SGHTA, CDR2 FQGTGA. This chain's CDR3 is CASSLYAGGETQYF. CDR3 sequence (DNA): TGTGCCAGCAGCTTATACGCGGGGGGAGAGACCCAGTACTTC.

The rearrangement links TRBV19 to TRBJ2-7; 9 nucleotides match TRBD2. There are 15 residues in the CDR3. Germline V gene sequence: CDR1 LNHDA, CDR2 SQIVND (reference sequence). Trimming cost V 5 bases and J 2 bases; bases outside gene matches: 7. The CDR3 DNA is TGTGCCAGTAGTCAGGTCCTAGCGGGGACCTACGAGCAGTACTTC. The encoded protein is CASSQVLAGTYEQYF.

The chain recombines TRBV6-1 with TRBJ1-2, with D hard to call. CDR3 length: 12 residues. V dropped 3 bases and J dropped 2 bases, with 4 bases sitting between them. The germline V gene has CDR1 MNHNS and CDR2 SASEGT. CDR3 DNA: TGTGCCAGCAGTGACCAGAACTATGGCTACACCTTC. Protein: CASSDQNYGYTF.

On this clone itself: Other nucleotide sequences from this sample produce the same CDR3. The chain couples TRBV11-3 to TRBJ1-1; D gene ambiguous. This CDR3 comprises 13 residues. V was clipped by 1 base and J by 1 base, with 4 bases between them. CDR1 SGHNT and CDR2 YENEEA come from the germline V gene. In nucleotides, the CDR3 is TGTGCCAGCAGCTTAGGACAGAACACTGAAGCTTTCTTT. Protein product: CASSLGQNTEAFF.